This is a list of T cell receptor beta chains from one sample in a study of chemoradiotherapy in HPV16-positive cancers. The data were produced by immunoSEQ multiplex PCR, yet TCRdb's version contains in-frame clones alone and is incomplete. This sample carries roughly 5,700 clones, around 83% of them seen once, and the ten largest clones take approximately 9.2%. The material sequenced was tumor tissue, taken from a patient who underwent chemoradiotherapy. The receptors here all came from a human donor with HPV-associated anogenital cancer. CDR3s include the opening cysteine and the closing phenylalanine or tryptophan. Each record gives: CDR3 protein, CDR3 DNA, D gene, clone size, V gene, J gene. The D gene is left open where the match is weak. Not all rows give a size; the values are once, few, many and, for expanded clones, a class.

cdr3_aa: CASSPRIGFGGGEQYF; cdr3_nt: TGTGCCAGCAGCCCCCGGATAGGGTTCGGAGGGGGCGAGCAGTACTTC; d_call: .; clone_size: .; v_call: TRBV5-6; j_call: TRBJ2-7
cdr3_aa: CASSRTGVGYTF; cdr3_nt: TGTGCCAGCAGCAGAACAGGGGTAGGCTACACCTTC; d_call: TRBD1; clone_size: .; v_call: TRBV13; j_call: TRBJ1-2
cdr3_aa: CASSLDWNTEAFF; cdr3_nt: TGTGCCAGCAGCTTGGACTGGAACACTGAAGCTTTCTTT; d_call: .; clone_size: .; v_call: TRBV5-6; j_call: TRBJ1-1
cdr3_aa: CASSFTSGGHTDTQYF; cdr3_nt: TGTGCCAGCAGCTTCACTAGCGGGGGGCACACAGATACGCAGTATTTT; d_call: TRBD2; clone_size: .; v_call: TRBV9; j_call: TRBJ2-3
cdr3_aa: CAWSIEGLSLVTQYF; cdr3_nt: TGTGCCTGGAGTATTGAGGGTTTGAGCTTGGTTACGCAGTATTTT; d_call: .; clone_size: .; v_call: TRBV30; j_call: TRBJ2-3
cdr3_aa: CASSPTTGKAGELFF; cdr3_nt: TGTGCCAGTAGTCCAACGACAGGGAAGGCCGGGGAGCTGTTTTTT; d_call: TRBD1; clone_size: .; v_call: TRBV19; j_call: TRBJ2-2
cdr3_aa: CASSPTVTYSNQPQHF; cdr3_nt: TGTGCCAGCTCCCCGACAGTCACCTATAGCAATCAGCCCCAGCATTTT; d_call: .; clone_size: few; v_call: TRBV2; j_call: TRBJ1-5
cdr3_aa: CASSLDLGETDTQYF; cdr3_nt: TGTGCCAGCAGCTTAGACTTGGGAGAGACAGATACGCAGTATTTT; d_call: .; clone_size: .; v_call: TRBV7-2; j_call: TRBJ2-3
cdr3_aa: CASSQDVGRVSEQFF; cdr3_nt: TGTGCCAGCAGCCAAGATGTTGGACGAGTGAGTGAGCAGTTCTTC; d_call: .; clone_size: once; v_call: TRBV4-2; j_call: TRBJ2-1
cdr3_aa: CASKSSGGFEQFF; cdr3_nt: TGTGCCAGTAAAAGTAGCGGGGGGTTTGAGCAGTTCTTC; d_call: TRBD2; clone_size: .; v_call: TRBV19; j_call: TRBJ2-1
cdr3_aa: CASSGEARGASTDTQYF; cdr3_nt: TGCGCCAGCAGCGGCGAGGCTCGGGGGGCGAGCACAGATACGCAGTATTTT; d_call: .; clone_size: .; v_call: TRBV5-1; j_call: TRBJ2-3
cdr3_aa: CASGGDSSTDTQYF; cdr3_nt: TGTGCCTCCGGGGGCGACTCTAGCACAGATACGCAGTATTTT; d_call: .; clone_size: .; v_call: TRBV10-3; j_call: TRBJ2-3
cdr3_aa: CASSSGLAGGVQYF; cdr3_nt: TGTGCCAGCAGCTCGGGACTAGCGGGGGGCGTGCAGTACTTC; d_call: TRBD2; clone_size: .; v_call: TRBV7-2; j_call: TRBJ2-7
cdr3_aa: CASSRAGSSNYGYTF; cdr3_nt: TGTGCCAGCAGCAGGGCGGGCAGCTCTAACTATGGCTACACCTTC; d_call: .; clone_size: .; v_call: TRBV9; j_call: TRBJ1-2
cdr3_aa: CASSPWTEGTSGSTDTQYF; cdr3_nt: TGCGCCAGCAGCCCCTGGACAGAAGGGACTAGCGGTAGCACAGATACGCAGTATTTT; d_call: TRBD2; clone_size: .; v_call: TRBV4-3; j_call: TRBJ2-3
cdr3_aa: CASSQDRDSPNYGYTF; cdr3_nt: TGCGCCAGCAGCCAAGATAGGGACAGTCCTAACTATGGCTACACCTTC; d_call: TRBD1; clone_size: .; v_call: TRBV4-3; j_call: TRBJ1-2
cdr3_aa: CASSGGVGGVYTGELFF; cdr3_nt: TGTGCCAGTAGTGGAGGAGTAGGAGGGGTTTACACCGGGGAGCTGTTTTTT; d_call: .; clone_size: .; v_call: TRBV19; j_call: TRBJ2-2
cdr3_aa: CASSPMPGGEAFF; cdr3_nt: TGTGCCAGCAGCCCCATGCCCGGGGGAGAAGCTTTCTTT; d_call: .; clone_size: .; v_call: TRBV7-8; j_call: TRBJ1-1
cdr3_aa: CAISESGQDNSPLHF; cdr3_nt: TGTGCCATCAGTGAGTCTGGACAGGATAATTCACCCCTCCACTTT; d_call: TRBD1; clone_size: .; v_call: TRBV10-3; j_call: TRBJ1-6
cdr3_aa: CASSSRQFHYGYTF; cdr3_nt: TGTGCCAGCAGCTCTAGACAGTTCCACTATGGCTACACCTTC; d_call: .; clone_size: .; v_call: TRBV5-4; j_call: TRBJ1-2
cdr3_aa: CASSPRDREGQEAFF; cdr3_nt: TGTGCCAGCAGCCCCCGTGACCGCGAGGGACAGGAAGCTTTCTTT; d_call: TRBD1; clone_size: .; v_call: TRBV4-2; j_call: TRBJ1-1
cdr3_aa: CASSVDTGGDFGTEAFF; cdr3_nt: TGTGCCAGCAGCGTAGATACAGGGGGCGACTTTGGCACTGAAGCTTTCTTT; d_call: TRBD1; clone_size: .; v_call: TRBV9; j_call: TRBJ1-1
cdr3_aa: CASSQDRVYEQYF; cdr3_nt: TGTGCCAGCAGCCAGGACAGGGTCTACGAGCAGTACTTC; d_call: TRBD1; clone_size: once; v_call: TRBV5-4; j_call: TRBJ2-7
cdr3_aa: CASSLAGSSNEKLFF; cdr3_nt: TGTGCCAGCAGCTTAGCCGGCTCATCAAATGAAAAACTGTTTTTT; d_call: .; clone_size: .; v_call: TRBV7-6; j_call: TRBJ1-4
cdr3_aa: CASSYSDSSEAFF; cdr3_nt: TGTGCCAGCAGTTACTCGGACAGTTCTGAAGCTTTCTTT; d_call: .; clone_size: .; v_call: TRBV6-5; j_call: TRBJ1-1
cdr3_aa: CSVAQGGAEQFF; cdr3_nt: TGCAGCGTTGCACAGGGGGGGGCTGAGCAGTTCTTC; d_call: .; clone_size: .; v_call: TRBV29-1; j_call: TRBJ2-1
cdr3_aa: CASSLGPQEFF; cdr3_nt: TGTGCCAGCAGTCTAGGGCCCCAGGAGTTCTTC; d_call: .; clone_size: .; v_call: TRBV27; j_call: TRBJ2-1
cdr3_aa: CASSYPLYSPLHF; cdr3_nt: TGTGCCAGCTCTTACCCCCTCTATTCACCCCTCCACTTT; d_call: .; clone_size: .; v_call: TRBV25-1; j_call: TRBJ1-6
cdr3_aa: CASSADTGGFGNTIYF; cdr3_nt: TGTGCCAGCAGCGCAGATACAGGGGGTTTTGGAAACACCATATATTTT; d_call: TRBD1; clone_size: .; v_call: TRBV7-8; j_call: TRBJ1-3
cdr3_aa: CASRESFYGYTF; cdr3_nt: TGTGCCAGTCGAGAATCCTTCTATGGCTACACCTTC; d_call: .; clone_size: .; v_call: TRBV19; j_call: TRBJ1-2
cdr3_aa: CASSLSQGNTEAFF; cdr3_nt: TGTGCCAGCAGCTTATCTCAGGGGAACACTGAAGCTTTCTTT; d_call: .; clone_size: .; v_call: TRBV7-3; j_call: TRBJ1-1
cdr3_aa: CASSVSYSGEFSTEQFF; cdr3_nt: TGTGCCAGCAGCGTATCCTATAGCGGGGAATTCTCTACTGAGCAGTTCTTC; d_call: TRBD2; clone_size: .; v_call: TRBV9; j_call: TRBJ2-1
cdr3_aa: CASSLGVYLGGELFF; cdr3_nt: TGTGCCAGCAGCTTAGGGGTCTACCTCGGTGGGGAGCTGTTTTTT; d_call: .; clone_size: few; v_call: TRBV7-2; j_call: TRBJ2-2